The sequence of this TCR beta chain was determined in a study of tissue T cells after allogeneic stem cell transplantation. Germline CDR1 is LGHDT and CDR2 is YNNKQL (reference sequence). Between the trimmed V and J ends, which lost 5 bases and 4 bases, there was a span of 14 bases. This CDR3 is 14 amino acids long. Only in-frame clones appear in the TCRdb table, and some are missing; sequencing was by immunoSEQ multiplex PCR. This sample has tens of thousands of clones, with about two thirds found just once. For this clone: The gene names here belong to mouse. Read sequence stops 1 residue before the CDR3 end, and the germline J gene provides the missing end.

The V gene is TRBV4, the J gene TRBJ1-2, with TRBD1 as a possible D gene (6 bases). Sequenced: spleen. The source is a female BALB/c mouse in good health. For this mouse line, the MHC haplotype is H2-d. The sequenced CDR3 bases are TGTGCCAGCAGCCCCGACAGGAGGGGCTCCGACTACACC. Translating it yields CASSPDRRGSDYT. The entire CDR3 sequence reads CASSPDRRGSDYTF.